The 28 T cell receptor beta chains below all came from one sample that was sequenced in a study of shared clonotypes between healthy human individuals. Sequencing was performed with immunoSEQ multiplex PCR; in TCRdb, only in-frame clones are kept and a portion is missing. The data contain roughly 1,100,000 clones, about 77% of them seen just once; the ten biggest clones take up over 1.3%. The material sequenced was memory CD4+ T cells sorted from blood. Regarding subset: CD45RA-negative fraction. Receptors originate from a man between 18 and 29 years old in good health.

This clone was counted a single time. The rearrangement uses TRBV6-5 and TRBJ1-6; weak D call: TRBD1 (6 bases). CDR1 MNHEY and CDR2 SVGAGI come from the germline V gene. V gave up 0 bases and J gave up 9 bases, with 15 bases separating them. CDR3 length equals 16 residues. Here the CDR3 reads CASSYSAGGEGSPLHF. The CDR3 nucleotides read TGTGCCAGCAGTTACTCGGCGGGGGGCGAAGGTTCACCCCTCCACTTT.

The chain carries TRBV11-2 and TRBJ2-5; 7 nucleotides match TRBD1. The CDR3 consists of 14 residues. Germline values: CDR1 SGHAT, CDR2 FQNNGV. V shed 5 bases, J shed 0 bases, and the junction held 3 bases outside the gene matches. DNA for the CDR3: TGTGCCAGCAGCGTCGGGACAGACCAAGAGACCCAGTACTTC. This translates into CASSVGTDQETQYF. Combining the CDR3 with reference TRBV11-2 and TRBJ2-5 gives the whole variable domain EAGVAQSPRYKIIEKRQSVAFWCNPISGHATLYWYQQILGQGPKLLIQFQNNGVVDDSQLPKDRFSAERLKGVDSTLKIQPAKLEDSAVYLCASSVGTDQETQYFGPGTRLLVL.

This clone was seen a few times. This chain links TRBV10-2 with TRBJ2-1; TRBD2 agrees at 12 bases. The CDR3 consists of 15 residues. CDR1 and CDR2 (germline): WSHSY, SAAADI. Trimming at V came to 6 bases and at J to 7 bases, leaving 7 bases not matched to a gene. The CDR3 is CASSPLAGGPNEQFF. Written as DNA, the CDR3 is TGCGCCAGCAGCCCCCTAGCGGGGGGGCCGAATGAGCAGTTCTTC.

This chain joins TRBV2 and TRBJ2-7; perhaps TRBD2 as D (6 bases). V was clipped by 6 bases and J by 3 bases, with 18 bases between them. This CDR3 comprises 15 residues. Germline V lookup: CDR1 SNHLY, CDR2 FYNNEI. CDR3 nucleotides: TGTGCCAGCAGGGGGGACTTACTGAAAAACTACGAGCAGTACTTC. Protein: CASRGDLLKNYEQYF. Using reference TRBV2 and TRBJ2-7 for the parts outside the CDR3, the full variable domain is EPEVTQTPSHQVTQMGQEVILRCVPISNHLYFYWYRQILGQKVEFLVSFYNNEISEKSEIFDDQFSVERPDGSNFTLKIRSTKLEDSAMYFCASRGDLLKNYEQYFGPGTRLTVT.

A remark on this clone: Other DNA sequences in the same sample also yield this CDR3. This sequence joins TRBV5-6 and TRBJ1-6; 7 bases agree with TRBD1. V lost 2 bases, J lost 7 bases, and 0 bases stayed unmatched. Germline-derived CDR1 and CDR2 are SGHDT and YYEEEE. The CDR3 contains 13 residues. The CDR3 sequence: CASSLGGNSPLHF. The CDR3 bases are TGTGCCAGCAGCTTAGGGGGCAATTCACCCCTCCACTTT.

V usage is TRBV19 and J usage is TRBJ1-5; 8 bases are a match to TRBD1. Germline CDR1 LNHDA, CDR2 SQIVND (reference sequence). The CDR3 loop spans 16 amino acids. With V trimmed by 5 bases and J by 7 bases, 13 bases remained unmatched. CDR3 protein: CASSPGLGTGVQPQHF. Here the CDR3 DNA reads TGTGCCAGTAGTCCGGGTCTCGGGACAGGTGTACAGCCCCAGCATTTT.

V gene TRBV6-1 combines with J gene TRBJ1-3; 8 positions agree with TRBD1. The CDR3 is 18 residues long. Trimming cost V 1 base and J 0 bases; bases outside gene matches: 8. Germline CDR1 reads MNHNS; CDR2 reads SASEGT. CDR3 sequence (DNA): TGTGCCAGCAGTGAAGAGGGACTGGGGACAGGCTCTGGAAACACCATATATTTT. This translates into CASSEEGLGTGSGNTIYF.

The CDR3 spells CASSAKTYNSPLHF. The CDR3 DNA reads TGTGCCAGCAGCGCCAAGACCTATAATTCACCCCTCCACTTT. The rearrangement links TRBV9 to TRBJ1-6, with D unclear. There are 14 residues in the CDR3. In germline, CDR1 is SGDLS, CDR2 YYNGEE. Trimming cost V 3 bases and J 2 bases, with 6 bases left between them.

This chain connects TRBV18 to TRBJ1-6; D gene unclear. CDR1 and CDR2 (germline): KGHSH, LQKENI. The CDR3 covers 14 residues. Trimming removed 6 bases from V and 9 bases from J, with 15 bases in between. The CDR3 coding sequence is TGTGCCAGCTCTCTCCAAGAATGGGGTTCACCCCTCCACTTT. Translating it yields CASSLQEWGSPLHF.

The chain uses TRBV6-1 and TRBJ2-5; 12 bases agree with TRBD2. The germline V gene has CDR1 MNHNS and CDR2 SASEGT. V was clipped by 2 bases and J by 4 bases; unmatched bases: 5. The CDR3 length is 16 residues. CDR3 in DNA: TGTGCCAGCAGTGAAACCGGGACTAGCGGGCCAGAGACCCAGTACTTC. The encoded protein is CASSETGTSGPETQYF.

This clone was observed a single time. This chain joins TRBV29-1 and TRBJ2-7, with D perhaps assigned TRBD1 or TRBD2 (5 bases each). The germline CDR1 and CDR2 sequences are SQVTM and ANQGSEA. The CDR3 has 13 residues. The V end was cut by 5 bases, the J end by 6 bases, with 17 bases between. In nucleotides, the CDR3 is TGCAGCGTTATATCGGGGCCCTCAGTCGAGCAGTACTTC. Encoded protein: CSVISGPSVEQYF.

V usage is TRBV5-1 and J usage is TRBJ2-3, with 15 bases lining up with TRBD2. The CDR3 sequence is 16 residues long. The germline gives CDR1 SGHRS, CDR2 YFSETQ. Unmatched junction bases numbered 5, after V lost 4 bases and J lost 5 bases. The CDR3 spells CASSGGLAGGQDTQYF. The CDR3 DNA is TGCGCCAGCAGCGGAGGACTAGCGGGGGGGCAAGATACGCAGTATTTT.

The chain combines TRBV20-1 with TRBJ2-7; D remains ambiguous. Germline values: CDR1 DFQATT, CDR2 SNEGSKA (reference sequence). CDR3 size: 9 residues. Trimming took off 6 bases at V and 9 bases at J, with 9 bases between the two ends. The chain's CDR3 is CSAALLQYF. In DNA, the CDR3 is TGCAGTGCAGCCCTCTTGCAGTACTTC.

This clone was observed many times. The CDR3 sequence: CATGGANTDTQYF. The CDR3 DNA follows: TGTGCTACGGGAGGGGCCAACACAGATACGCAGTATTTT. V is TRBV30 and J is TRBJ2-3; 8 bases align to TRBD2. This CDR3 has 13 residues. Germline V gene data show CDR1 as GTSNPN and CDR2 as SVGIG (reference sequence). The complete variable domain, with remaining parts taken from reference TRBV30 and TRBJ2-3, reads SQTIHQWPATLVQPVGSPLSLECTVEGTSNPNLYWYRQAAGRGLQLLFYSVGIGQISSEVPQNLSASRPQDRQFILSSKKLLLSDSGFYLCATGGANTDTQYFGPGTRLTVL.

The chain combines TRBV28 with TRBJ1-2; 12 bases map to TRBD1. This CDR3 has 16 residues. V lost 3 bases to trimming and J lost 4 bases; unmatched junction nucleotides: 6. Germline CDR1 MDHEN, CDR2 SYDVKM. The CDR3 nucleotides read TGTGCCAGCAGTTTGGCGGGACAGGGGGCGACCTATGGCTACACCTTC. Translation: CASSLAGQGATYGYTF.

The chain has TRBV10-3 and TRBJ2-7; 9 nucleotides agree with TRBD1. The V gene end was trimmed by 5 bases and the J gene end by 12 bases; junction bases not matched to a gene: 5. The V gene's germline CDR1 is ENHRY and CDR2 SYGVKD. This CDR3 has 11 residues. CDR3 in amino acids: CAISRDRVMYF. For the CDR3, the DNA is TGTGCCATCAGTCGGGACAGGGTTATGTACTTC.

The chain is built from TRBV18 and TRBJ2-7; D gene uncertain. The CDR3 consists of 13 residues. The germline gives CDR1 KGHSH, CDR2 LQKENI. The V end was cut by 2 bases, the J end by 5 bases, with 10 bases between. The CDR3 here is CASSPYGYHEQYF. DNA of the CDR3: TGTGCCAGCTCACCATACGGTTATCACGAGCAGTACTTC. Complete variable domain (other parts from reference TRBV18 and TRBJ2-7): NAGVMQNPRHLVRRRGQEARLRCSPMKGHSHVYWYRQLPEEGLKFMVYLQKENIIDESGMPKERFSAEFPKEGPSILRIQQVVRGDSAAYFCASSPYGYHEQYFGPGTRLTVT.

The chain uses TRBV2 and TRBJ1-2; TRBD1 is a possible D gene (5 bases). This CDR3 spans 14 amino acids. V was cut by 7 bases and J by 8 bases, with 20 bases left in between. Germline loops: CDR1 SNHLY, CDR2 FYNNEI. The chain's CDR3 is CASTGGGASRGYTF. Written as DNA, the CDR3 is TGTGCCAGCACCGGGGGTGGGGCGTCTCGGGGCTACACCTTC.

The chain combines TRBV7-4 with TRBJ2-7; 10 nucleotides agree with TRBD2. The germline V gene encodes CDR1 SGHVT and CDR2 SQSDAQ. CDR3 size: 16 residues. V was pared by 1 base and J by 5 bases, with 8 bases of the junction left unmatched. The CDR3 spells CASSLGKREGLHEQYF. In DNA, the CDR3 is TGTGCCAGCAGCTTAGGTAAGCGGGAGGGCTTGCACGAGCAGTACTTC.

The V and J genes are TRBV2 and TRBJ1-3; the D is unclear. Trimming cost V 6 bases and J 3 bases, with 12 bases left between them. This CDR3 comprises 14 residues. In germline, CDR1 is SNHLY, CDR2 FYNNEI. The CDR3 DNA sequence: TGTGCCAGCAGCGGGCAGATCTTTGGAAACACCATATATTTT. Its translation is CASSGQIFGNTIYF.

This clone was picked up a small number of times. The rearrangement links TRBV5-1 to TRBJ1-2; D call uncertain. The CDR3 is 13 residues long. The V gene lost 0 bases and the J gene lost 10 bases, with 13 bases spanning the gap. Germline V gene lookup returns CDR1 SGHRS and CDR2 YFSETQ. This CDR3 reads CASSLELDRIYTF. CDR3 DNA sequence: TGCGCCAGCAGCTTGGAGTTAGATCGGATCTACACCTTC.

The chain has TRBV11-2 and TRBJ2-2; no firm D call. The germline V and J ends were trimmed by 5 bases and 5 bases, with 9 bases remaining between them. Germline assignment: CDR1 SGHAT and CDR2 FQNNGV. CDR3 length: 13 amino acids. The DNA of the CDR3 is TGTGCCAGCAGCCCCGCGTGGACCGGGGAGCTGTTTTTT. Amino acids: CASSPAWTGELFF.

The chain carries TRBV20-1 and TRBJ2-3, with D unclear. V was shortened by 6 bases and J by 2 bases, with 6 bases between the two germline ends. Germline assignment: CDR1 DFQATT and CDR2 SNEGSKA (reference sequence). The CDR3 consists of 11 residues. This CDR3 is CSAIITDTQYF. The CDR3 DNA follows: TGCAGTGCAATTATCACAGATACGCAGTATTTT.

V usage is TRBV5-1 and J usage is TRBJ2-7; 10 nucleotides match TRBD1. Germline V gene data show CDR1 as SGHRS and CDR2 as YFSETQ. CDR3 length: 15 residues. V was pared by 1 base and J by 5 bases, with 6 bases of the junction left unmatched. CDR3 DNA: TGCGCCAGCAGCTTGATGGGGGACAGGGGCCACGAGCAGTACTTC. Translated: CASSLMGDRGHEQYF.

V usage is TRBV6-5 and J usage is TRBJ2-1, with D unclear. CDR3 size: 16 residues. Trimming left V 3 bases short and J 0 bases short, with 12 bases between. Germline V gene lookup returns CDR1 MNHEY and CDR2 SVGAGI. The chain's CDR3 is CASSYIAVTSYNEQFF. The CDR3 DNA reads TGTGCCAGCAGTTATATAGCAGTCACCTCCTACAATGAGCAGTTCTTC.

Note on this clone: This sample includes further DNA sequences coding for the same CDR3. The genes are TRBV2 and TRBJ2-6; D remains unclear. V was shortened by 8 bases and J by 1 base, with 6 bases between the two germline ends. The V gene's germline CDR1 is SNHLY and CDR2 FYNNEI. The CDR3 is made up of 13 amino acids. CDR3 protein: CASGGSGANVLTF. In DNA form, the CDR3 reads TGTGCCAGCGGTGGTTCTGGGGCCAACGTCCTGACTTTC.

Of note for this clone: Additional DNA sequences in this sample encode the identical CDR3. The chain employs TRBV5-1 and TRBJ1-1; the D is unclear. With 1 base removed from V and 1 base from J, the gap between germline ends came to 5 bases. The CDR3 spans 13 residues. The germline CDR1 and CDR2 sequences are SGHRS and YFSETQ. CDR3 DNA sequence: TGCGCCAGCAGCTTGATGGGGAACACTGAAGCTTTCTTT. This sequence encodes CASSLMGNTEAFF. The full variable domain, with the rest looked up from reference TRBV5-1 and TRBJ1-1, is KAGVTQTPRYLIKTRGQQVTLSCSPISGHRSVSWYQQTPGQGLQFLFEYFSETQRNKGNFPGRFSGRQFSNSRSEMNVSTLELGDSALYLCASSLMGNTEAFFGQGTRLTVV.

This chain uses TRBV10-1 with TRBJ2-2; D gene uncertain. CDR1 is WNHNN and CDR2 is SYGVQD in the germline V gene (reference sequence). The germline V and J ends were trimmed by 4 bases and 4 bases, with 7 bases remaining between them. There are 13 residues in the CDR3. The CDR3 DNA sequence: TGCGCCAGCAGTGCGTCGGGCACCGGGGAGCTGTTTTTT. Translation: CASSASGTGELFF.